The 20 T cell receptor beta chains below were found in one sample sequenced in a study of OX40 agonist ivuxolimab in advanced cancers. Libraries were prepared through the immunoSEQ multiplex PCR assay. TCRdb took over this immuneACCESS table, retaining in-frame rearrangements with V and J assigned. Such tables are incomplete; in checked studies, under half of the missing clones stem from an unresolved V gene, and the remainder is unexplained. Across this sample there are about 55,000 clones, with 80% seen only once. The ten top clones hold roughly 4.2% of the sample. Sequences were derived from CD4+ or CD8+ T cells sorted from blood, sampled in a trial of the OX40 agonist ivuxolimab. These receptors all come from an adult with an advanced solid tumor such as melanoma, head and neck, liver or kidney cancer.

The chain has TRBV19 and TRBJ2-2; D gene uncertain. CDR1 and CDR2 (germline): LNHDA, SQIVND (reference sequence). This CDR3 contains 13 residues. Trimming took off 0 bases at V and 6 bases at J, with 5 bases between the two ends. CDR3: CASSIDWSGELFF. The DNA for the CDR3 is TGTGCCAGTAGTATAGATTGGTCCGGGGAGCTGTTTTTT.

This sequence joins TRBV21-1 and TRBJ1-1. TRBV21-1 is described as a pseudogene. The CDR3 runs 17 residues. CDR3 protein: CASSKVGGTTGFSEAFF. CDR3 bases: TGTGCCAGCAGCAAAGTGGGGGGAACAACAGGGTTCTCTGAAGCTTTCTTT.

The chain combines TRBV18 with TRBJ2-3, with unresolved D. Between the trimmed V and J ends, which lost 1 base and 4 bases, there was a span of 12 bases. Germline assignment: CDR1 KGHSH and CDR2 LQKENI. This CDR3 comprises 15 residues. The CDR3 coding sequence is TGTGCCAGCTCACCACGGGATCGGCAACCAGATACGCAGTATTTT. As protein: CASSPRDRQPDTQYF.

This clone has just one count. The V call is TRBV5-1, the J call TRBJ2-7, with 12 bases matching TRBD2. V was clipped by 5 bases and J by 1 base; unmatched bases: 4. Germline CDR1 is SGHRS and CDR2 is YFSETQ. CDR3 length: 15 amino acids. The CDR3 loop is CASRWGLAGSYEQYF. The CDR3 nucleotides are TGCGCCAGCAGATGGGGACTAGCGGGTTCCTACGAGCAGTACTTC.

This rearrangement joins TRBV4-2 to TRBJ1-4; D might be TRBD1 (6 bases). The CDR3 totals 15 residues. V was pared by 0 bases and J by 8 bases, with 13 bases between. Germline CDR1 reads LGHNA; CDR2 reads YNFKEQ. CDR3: CASSQDAGAGEKLFF. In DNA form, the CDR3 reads TGTGCCAGCAGCCAAGATGCGGGGGCAGGGGAAAAACTGTTTTTT.

The DNA for the CDR3 is TGTGCCAGCAGTGACCATCTGAGAGGGGGCAACACTGAAGCTTTCTTT. Protein: CASSDHLRGGNTEAFF. The chain links TRBV25-1 to TRBJ1-1; 7 nucleotides align to TRBD1. Unmatched junction bases numbered 9, after V lost 3 bases and J lost 2 bases. Germline V CDR1 and CDR2: MGHDK, SYGVNS. CDR3 length equals 16 residues.

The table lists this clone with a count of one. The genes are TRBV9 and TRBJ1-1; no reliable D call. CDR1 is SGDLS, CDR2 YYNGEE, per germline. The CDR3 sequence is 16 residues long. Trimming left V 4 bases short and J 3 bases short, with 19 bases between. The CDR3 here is CASSPRRAGKHTEAFF. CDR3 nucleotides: TGTGCCAGCAGCCCTCGGCGTGCCGGGAAGCACACTGAAGCTTTCTTT.

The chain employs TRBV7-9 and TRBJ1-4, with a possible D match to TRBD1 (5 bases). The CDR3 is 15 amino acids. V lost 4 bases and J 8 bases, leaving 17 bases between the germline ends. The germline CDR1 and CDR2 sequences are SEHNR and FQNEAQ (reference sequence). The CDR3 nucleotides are TGTGCCAGCAGCTCCAAGGCAGGGAAAGGGGAAAAACTGTTTTTT. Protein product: CASSSKAGKGEKLFF.

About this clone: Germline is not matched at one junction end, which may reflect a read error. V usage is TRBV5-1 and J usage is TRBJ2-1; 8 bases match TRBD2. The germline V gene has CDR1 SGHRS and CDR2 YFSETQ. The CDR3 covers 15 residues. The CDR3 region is CASNRLSGRSNEQFF. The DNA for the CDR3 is TGTGCCAGCAATAGGTTGAGCGGGAGAAGCAATGAGCAGTTCTTC.

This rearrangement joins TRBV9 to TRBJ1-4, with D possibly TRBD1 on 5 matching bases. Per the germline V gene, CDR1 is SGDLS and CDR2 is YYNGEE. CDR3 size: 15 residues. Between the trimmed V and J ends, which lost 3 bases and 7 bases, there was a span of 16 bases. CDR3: CASSGWGGSGEKLFF. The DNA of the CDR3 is TGTGCCAGCAGCGGCTGGGGGGGGAGTGGTGAAAAACTGTTTTTT. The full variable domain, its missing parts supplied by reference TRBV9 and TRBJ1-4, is DSGVTQTPKHLITATGQRVTLRCSPRSGDLSVYWYQQSLDQGLQFLIQYYNGEERAKGNILERFSAQQFPDLHSELNLSSLELGDSALYFCASSGWGGSGEKLFFGSGTQLSVL.

CDR3: CASSLAGTQETQYF. In nucleotides, the CDR3 is TGTGCCAGCAGCTTGGCCGGGACCCAAGAGACCCAGTACTTC. The V call is TRBV5-6, the J call TRBJ2-5, with D perhaps TRBD1 or TRBD2 (5 bases each). Germline loops: CDR1 SGHDT, CDR2 YYEEEE. The CDR3 has 14 amino acids. V gave up 0 bases and J gave up 1 base, with 7 bases separating them. Looking up the rest from reference TRBV5-6 and TRBJ2-5 gives the full variable domain: DAGVTQSPTHLIKTRGQQVTLRCSPKSGHDTVSWYQQALGQGPQFIFQYYEEEERQRGNFPDRFSGHQFPNYSSELNVNALLLGDSALYLCASSLAGTQETQYFGPGTRLLVL.

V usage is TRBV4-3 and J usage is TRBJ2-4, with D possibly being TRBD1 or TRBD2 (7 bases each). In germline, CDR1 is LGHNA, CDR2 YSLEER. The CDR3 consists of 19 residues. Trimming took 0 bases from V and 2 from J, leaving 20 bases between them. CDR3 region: CASSQDRQGGLRTKNIQYF. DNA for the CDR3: TGCGCCAGCAGCCAAGATCGACAGGGAGGGTTGAGAACCAAAAACATTCAGTACTTC.

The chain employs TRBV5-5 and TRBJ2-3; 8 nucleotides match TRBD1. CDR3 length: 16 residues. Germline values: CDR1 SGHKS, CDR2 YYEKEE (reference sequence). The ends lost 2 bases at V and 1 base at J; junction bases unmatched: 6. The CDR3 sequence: CASSFTQGVRTDTQYF. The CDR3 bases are TGTGCCAGCAGCTTTACACAGGGGGTACGCACAGATACGCAGTATTTT.

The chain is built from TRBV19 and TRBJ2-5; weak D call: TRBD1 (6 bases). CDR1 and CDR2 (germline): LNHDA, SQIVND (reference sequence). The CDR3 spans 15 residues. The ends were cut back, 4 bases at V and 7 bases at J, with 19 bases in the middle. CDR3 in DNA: TGTGCCAGTAGTACCCCGGGACAACCAAGAGGGACCCAGTACTTC. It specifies CASSTPGQPRGTQYF.

CDR3 protein: CASSRGQARQETQYF. CDR3 coding DNA: TGTGCCAGCTCACGGGGGCAAGCCCGGCAAGAGACCCAGTACTTC. J is TRBJ2-5 and V is TRBV18; D is possibly TRBD1 (6 bases). Trimming pared 4 bases from V and 2 bases from J, leaving 14 bases between. CDR1 and CDR2 (germline): KGHSH, LQKENI. The CDR3 loop spans 15 amino acids.

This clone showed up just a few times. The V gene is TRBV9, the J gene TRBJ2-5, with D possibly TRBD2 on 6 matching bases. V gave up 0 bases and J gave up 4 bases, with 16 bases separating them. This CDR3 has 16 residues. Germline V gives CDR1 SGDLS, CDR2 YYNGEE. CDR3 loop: CASSVGPEGRRETQYF. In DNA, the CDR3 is TGTGCCAGCAGCGTAGGTCCAGAGGGGAGGAGAGAGACCCAGTACTTC.

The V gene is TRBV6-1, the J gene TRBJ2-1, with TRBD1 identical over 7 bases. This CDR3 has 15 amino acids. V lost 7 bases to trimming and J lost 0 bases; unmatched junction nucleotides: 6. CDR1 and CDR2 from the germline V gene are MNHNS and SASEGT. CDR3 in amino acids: CASKLGGSSYNEQFF. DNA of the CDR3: TGTGCCAGCAAGCTAGGGGGCAGCTCCTACAATGAGCAGTTCTTC.

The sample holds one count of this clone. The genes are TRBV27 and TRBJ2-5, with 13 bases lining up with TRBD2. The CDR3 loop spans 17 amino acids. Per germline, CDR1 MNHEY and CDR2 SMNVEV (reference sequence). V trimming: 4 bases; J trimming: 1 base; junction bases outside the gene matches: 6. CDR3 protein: CASSSPGLAGLQETQYF. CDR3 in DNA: TGTGCCAGCAGTTCACCGGGACTAGCGGGGCTCCAAGAGACCCAGTACTTC.

Written as DNA, the CDR3 is TGCGCCAGCCATGAGGTTGGACAGGGGCAGAACACTGAAGCTTTCTTT. Residues: CASHEVGQGQNTEAFF. The rearrangement joins TRBV10-2 to TRBJ1-1; 9 positions agree with TRBD1. This CDR3 region has 16 residues. V dropped 8 bases and J dropped 1; count of bases not matched to a gene: 11. Germline assignment: CDR1 WSHSY and CDR2 SAAADI.

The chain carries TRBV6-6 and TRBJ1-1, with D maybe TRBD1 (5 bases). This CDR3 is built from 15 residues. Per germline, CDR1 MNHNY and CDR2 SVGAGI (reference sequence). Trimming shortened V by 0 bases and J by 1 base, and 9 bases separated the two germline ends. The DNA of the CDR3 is TGTGCCAGCAGTTACTCTCGGGACGGGAACACTGAAGCTTTCTTT. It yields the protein CASSYSRDGNTEAFF.